The 21 T cell receptor beta chains below come from one sample, sequenced in a study of identical twins. From the 5' RACE reads, TCRdb called clonotypes with MiXCR, one entry per CDR3 protein. The data hold about 1.7 million distinct CDR3 sequences, with more than 30% observed a single time. Sequenced material: cord blood. These TCRs come from a newborn girl in good health.

This clonotype has more than one count but fewer than ten. The genes are TRBV20-1 and TRBJ2-3; a possible D gene is TRBD2 (6 bases). CDR1 DFQATT and CDR2 SNEGSKA come from the germline V gene (reference sequence). Trimming stripped 1 base from V and 4 bases from J, with 12 bases between. The CDR3 sequence is 14 residues long. CDR3 amino acids: CSARAAGPADTQYF. The DNA of the CDR3 is TGCAGTGCTAGAGCTGCGGGGCCAGCAGATACGCAGTATTTT.

The V gene is TRBV29-1, the J gene TRBJ2-5; a weak D match, TRBD1 (6 bases). The CDR3 length is 11 residues. CDR1 and CDR2 from the germline V gene are SQVTM and ANQGSEA. The CDR3 DNA sequence: TGCCGAGGGACATACCAAGAGACCCAGTACTTC. This codes for CRGTYQETQYF. The full variable domain, rest sourced from reference TRBV29-1 and TRBJ2-5, is SAVISQKPSRDICQRGTSLTIQCQVDSQVTMMFWYRQQPGQSLTLIATANQGSEATYESGFVIDKFPISRPNLTFSTLTVSNMSPEDSSIYLCRGTYQETQYFGPGTRLLVL.

V is TRBV20-1 and J is TRBJ2-1; a weak D match, TRBD1 (5 bases). The CDR3 runs 17 residues. The V gene lost 0 bases and the J gene lost 8 bases, with 23 bases spanning the gap. Germline V gives CDR1 DFQATT, CDR2 SNEGSKA (reference sequence). The CDR3 spells CSARDPSKGYDNDEQFF. The CDR3 DNA follows: TGCAGTGCTAGAGACCCTAGTAAGGGGTACGACAACGATGAGCAGTTCTTC.

The J gene is TRBJ2-5, the V gene TRBV15, with 8 bases identical to TRBD2. Per germline, CDR1 LNHNV and CDR2 YYDKDF (reference sequence). The CDR3 is 14 amino acids. Trimming at V came to 5 bases and at J to 0 bases, leaving 2 bases not matched to a gene. The CDR3 is CATSGTSYQETQYF. In DNA, the CDR3 is TGTGCCACCAGCGGGACTAGTTACCAAGAGACCCAGTACTTC.

In this sample, this clonotype turned up a few times. V gene TRBV4-2 combines with J gene TRBJ1-1; the match to TRBD1 covers 7 bases. Germline assignment: CDR1 LGHNA and CDR2 YNFKEQ. The CDR3 loop spans 15 amino acids. Trimming at V came to 1 base and at J to 6 bases, leaving 8 bases not matched to a gene. This CDR3 reads CASSQGYSGGAEAFF. CDR3 nucleotide sequence: TGTGCCAGCAGCCAAGGATACTCAGGGGGGGCTGAAGCTTTCTTT.

Points on this clonotype: This may stem from a read error, because a much larger clone lies one nucleotide away. The chain employs TRBV6-2 or TRBV6-3 and TRBJ2-7; possibly TRBD1 for D (5 bases). This CDR3 has 13 residues. Germline V gene lookup returns CDR1 MNHEY and CDR2 SVGEGT. The ends were cut back, 4 bases at V and 3 bases at J, with 10 bases in the middle. The CDR3 reads CASSSDTVYEQYF. CDR3 in DNA: TGTGCCAGCAGTTCGGACACGGTCTACGAGCAGTACTTC.

The table lists this clonotype with a few counts. The J gene is TRBJ2-6, the V gene TRBV10-1, with a tentative D call TRBD1 (6 bases). CDR1 is WNHNN, CDR2 SYGVQD, per germline (reference sequence). Trimming pared 0 bases from V and 2 bases from J, leaving 14 bases between. The CDR3 runs to 18 residues. The CDR3 region is CASSESFPQGPGANVLTF. In DNA, the CDR3 is TGCGCCAGCAGTGAGTCCTTCCCACAGGGCCCTGGGGCCAACGTCCTGACTTTC.

This clonotype was seen a handful of times. V is TRBV28 and J is TRBJ1-1; no reliable D call. Germline CDR1 MDHEN, CDR2 SYDVKM. The ends were cut back, 3 bases at V and 2 bases at J, with 10 bases in the middle. The CDR3 spans 14 residues. CDR3 region: CASSFWGGNTEAFF. CDR3 in DNA: TGTGCCAGCAGTTTCTGGGGAGGAAACACTGAAGCTTTCTTT.

This chain joins TRBV6-1 and TRBJ2-7; D gene uncertain. Germline V gives CDR1 MNHNS, CDR2 SASEGT. The CDR3 extends over 13 amino acids. Trimming took 6 bases from V and 2 from J, leaving 11 bases between them. This CDR3 is CASSAISTYEQYF. The CDR3 nucleotides are TGTGCCAGCAGCGCGATAAGTACCTACGAGCAGTACTTC.

The V and J genes are TRBV5-1 and TRBJ1-1; D not resolved. CDR3 size: 14 residues. The germline V and J ends were trimmed by 4 bases and 3 bases, with 13 bases remaining between them. Per germline, CDR1 SGHRS and CDR2 YFSETQ. This CDR3 reads CASSVRSWDTEAFF. Written as DNA, the CDR3 is TGCGCCAGCAGCGTGCGGTCGTGGGACACTGAAGCTTTCTTT.

V usage is TRBV29-1 and J usage is TRBJ2-5; D gene unclear. The DNA end is a closer match to TRBJ2-1, so the J assignment may be wrong. The germline V gene has CDR1 SQVTM and CDR2 ANQGSEA. This CDR3 is 14 amino acids long. CDR3 amino acids: CSVAGRAIRETQFF. In nucleotides, the CDR3 is TGCAGCGTTGCCGGACGGGCAATAAGAGAGACCCAGTTCTTC.

CDR3 protein: CSATWDRGADTQYF. CDR3 DNA sequence: TGCAGTGCTACTTGGGACAGGGGCGCAGATACGCAGTATTTT. The rearrangement joins TRBV20-1 to TRBJ2-3; 10 nucleotides align to TRBD1. CDR3 length: 14 amino acids. Germline V lookup: CDR1 DFQATT, CDR2 SNEGSKA (reference sequence). The ends lost 4 bases at V and 4 bases at J; junction bases unmatched: 5.

The chain joins TRBV12-3 or TRBV12-4 to TRBJ2-1; D is possibly TRBD2 (6 bases). The J call could be wrong; TRBJ2-7 is a better fit for the DNA end. This CDR3 spans 15 amino acids. As DNA, the CDR3 is TGTGCCAGCAGTTTCGACGGGAGACCTTACAATGAGCAGTACTTC. This translates into CASSFDGRPYNEQYF.

CDR3 region: CSARIAGSDTQYF. As DNA, the CDR3 is TGCAGTGCTAGAATAGCGGGGTCAGATACGCAGTATTTT. The V call is TRBV20-1, the J call TRBJ2-3; 8 nucleotides agree with TRBD2. Germline CDR1 is DFQATT and CDR2 is SNEGSKA (reference sequence). CDR3 length: 13 residues. The V segment lost 2 bases and the J segment 4 bases; nucleotides outside the gene matches: 2.

J is TRBJ1-1 and V is TRBV5-1; D is possibly TRBD1 (5 bases). V lost 7 bases and J 1 base, leaving 20 bases between the germline ends. The CDR3 covers 16 residues. The V gene's germline CDR1 is SGHRS and CDR2 YFSETQ. CDR3 amino acids: CASFAGAGGANTEAFF. For the CDR3, the DNA is TGCGCCAGCTTCGCCGGGGCTGGAGGGGCGAACACTGAAGCTTTCTTT.

The rearrangement links TRBV29-1 to TRBJ2-5; tentatively, D is TRBD1 or TRBD2 (5 bases each). Per germline, CDR1 SQVTM and CDR2 ANQGSEA. This CDR3 region has 12 residues. The CDR3 sequence is CTGTGVNNEQYF. The CDR3 nucleotides read TGCACAGGGACCGGGGTTAACAATGAGCAGTACTTC.

This clonotype was counted a few times. V usage is TRBV12-5 and J usage is TRBJ1-1, with TRBD1 matching over 9 bases. CDR1 and CDR2 from the germline V gene are LGHNT and FRNRAP. The CDR3 contains 15 residues. V was pared by 4 bases and J by 7 bases, with 10 bases of the junction left unmatched. The CDR3 nucleotides read TGTGCTAGTGGTTCCCACAGGGGGCGGCTGGGTGAAGCTTTCTTT. The encoded protein is CASGSHRGRLGEAFF.

This clonotype has more than one count but fewer than ten. The V call is TRBV12-3 or TRBV12-4, the J call TRBJ1-2; TRBD1 agrees at 8 bases. The CDR3 spans 14 residues. V lost 6 bases and J lost 6; bases outside the gene matches: 9. CDR3 residues: CASRPTGGRNGYTF. Written as DNA, the CDR3 is TGTGCCAGCAGACCCACAGGGGGTAGGAATGGCTACACCTTC.

The chain couples TRBV27 to TRBJ2-1, with TRBD2 identical over 14 bases. V trimming: 5 bases; J trimming: 12 bases; junction bases outside the gene matches: 3. The germline V gene has CDR1 MNHEY and CDR2 SMNVEV (reference sequence). The CDR3 has 13 residues. CDR3 loop: CASSPGTSGRQFF. The CDR3 nucleotides read TGTGCCAGCAGTCCAGGGACTAGCGGGAGGCAGTTCTTC.

This clonotype was found a few times. The chain recombines TRBV27 with TRBJ2-4; TRBD1 is a possible D gene (6 bases). The end of the DNA fits TRBJ2-7 better, so the J call may be wrong. The CDR3 contains 16 residues. Germline assignment: CDR1 MNHEY and CDR2 SMNVEV (reference sequence). CDR3 residues: CASSGTRAGDPYEQYF. The CDR3 DNA is TGTGCCAGCAGTGGAACCCGCGCAGGGGACCCCTACGAGCAGTACTTC.

This clonotype has just a few counts. J is TRBJ1-5 and V is TRBV28; D remains ambiguous. The CDR3 loop spans 15 amino acids. With 0 bases removed from V and 3 bases from J, the gap between germline ends came to 9 bases. CDR1 and CDR2 (germline): MDHEN, SYDVKM. As DNA, the CDR3 is TGTGCCAGCAGTTTATGGCAAGCTCTCAATCAGCCCCAGCATTTT. The encoded protein is CASSLWQALNQPQHF.